One and the same sample provided the 29 T cell receptor beta chains below, sequenced in a study of blood T cells in healthy people across ages. Next came a second PCR, run for about 6 to 11 cycles, which used a sample-barcoded 5' primer along with a J-beta primer mix. MiXCR was run by TCRdb on the 5' RACE reads, yielding one entry per CDR3 protein. The sample shows 1.5 million to 2 million distinct CDR3 sequences, roughly two fifths of them seen only once. Sequencing used blood. The receptors come from a human donor in good health.

This clonotype was picked up a small number of times. The chain couples TRBV6-6 to TRBJ2-7, with unresolved D. CDR3 size: 14 residues. CDR1 is MNHNY and CDR2 is SVGAGI in the germline V gene (reference sequence). V lost 1 base and J 3 bases, leaving 10 bases between the germline ends. CDR3 coding DNA: TGTGCCAGCAGTTACTTTCCCCCAAGCTACGAGCAGTACTTC. Amino acid sequence: CASSYFPPSYEQYF.

This clonotype has only a few counts. The chain is built from TRBV6-4 and TRBJ2-3; 8 nucleotides agree with TRBD2. The V and J ends lost 0 bases and 2 bases, in that order; junction bases with no gene match: 4. This CDR3 is 16 amino acids long. Germline V gene lookup returns CDR1 MRHNA and CDR2 SNTAGT. The CDR3 spells CASSDSSSGHTDTQYF. As DNA, the CDR3 is TGTGCCAGCAGTGACTCGTCTAGCGGGCACACAGATACGCAGTATTTT.

The V gene is TRBV28, the J gene TRBJ1-5; TRBD1 agrees at 8 bases. V gave up 6 bases and J gave up 4 bases; unmatched junction bases: 11. The CDR3 is made up of 16 amino acids. Germline CDR1 MDHEN, CDR2 SYDVKM. In DNA, the CDR3 is TGTGCCAGCAGGGACGGGACAGGAAAATCGAATCAGCCCCAGCATTTT. Translation gives CASRDGTGKSNQPQHF.

The J gene is TRBJ2-7, the V gene TRBV27; 7 bases match TRBD1. Germline CDR1 and CDR2: MNHEY and SMNVEV (reference sequence). The V segment lost 3 bases and the J segment 4 bases; nucleotides outside the gene matches: 15. The CDR3 runs to 17 residues. The CDR3 protein is CASSLIGGRGVGYEQYF. For the CDR3, the DNA is TGTGCCAGCAGTTTGATAGGGGGCCGTGGAGTTGGATACGAGCAGTACTTC.

This clonotype has only a few counts. As DNA, the CDR3 is TGCGCCAGCAGCCCTCAAATTGGGGACACTGAAGCTTTCTTT. Protein: CASSPQIGDTEAFF. V and J are TRBV4-1 and TRBJ1-1; D is unresolved. The CDR3 extends over 14 amino acids. Germline-derived CDR1 and CDR2 are MGHRA and YSYEKL. V lost 4 bases and J 3 bases, leaving 12 bases between the germline ends.

This clonotype was seen only a few times. The chain recombines TRBV6-6 with TRBJ1-2, with TRBD1 matching 8 bases. Germline CDR1 is MNHNY and CDR2 is SVGAGI (reference sequence). J was trimmed by 4 bases and V by 4 bases; bases with no gene match: 5. The length of the CDR3 is 14 residues. CDR3 in amino acids: CASSSSTGGYGYTF. As DNA, the CDR3 is TGTGCCAGCAGTTCCTCAACAGGGGGCTATGGCTACACCTTC.

CDR3 coding DNA: TGCAGCGTTGTCCCTAGCGGGGGGATCACAGATACGCAGTATTTT. Its protein product is CSVVPSGGITDTQYF. The V gene is TRBV29-1, the J gene TRBJ2-3; TRBD2 matches at 11 bases. In germline, CDR1 is SQVTM, CDR2 ANQGSEA. After removal of 4 bases from V and 2 bases from J, the junction contained 5 bases not matched to a gene. The CDR3 sequence is 15 residues long.

This chain joins TRBV25-1 and TRBJ2-1, with D possibly being TRBD2 (6 bases). Germline V gene data show CDR1 as MGHDK and CDR2 as SYGVNS. This CDR3 has 12 residues. Deletions cut 4 bases from V and 9 bases from J, with 10 bases between. In DNA, the CDR3 is TGTGCCAGCAGTGGGCTGGGGGGTGAGCAGTTCTTC. It yields the protein CASSGLGGEQFF.

This chain joins TRBV20-1 and TRBJ2-5; 7 nucleotides line up with TRBD2. The CDR3 length is 15 residues. V trimming: 6 bases; J trimming: 2 bases; junction bases outside the gene matches: 12. Germline V gives CDR1 DFQATT, CDR2 SNEGSKA (reference sequence). DNA for the CDR3: TGCAGTGCCCCCCCGGGGAGCGGGGCGCAAGAGACCCAGTACTTC. Translated: CSAPPGSGAQETQYF.

The chain has TRBV9 and TRBJ1-2; tentatively, D is TRBD1 (5 bases). Trimming stripped 3 bases from V and 4 bases from J, with 13 bases between. This CDR3 region has 14 residues. Germline CDR1 reads SGDLS; CDR2 reads YYNGEE. This CDR3 is CASSGLGEGYGYTF. The CDR3 nucleotides read TGTGCCAGCAGCGGCTTGGGGGAGGGCTATGGCTACACCTTC. Complete variable domain (other parts from reference TRBV9 and TRBJ1-2): DSGVTQTPKHLITATGQRVTLRCSPRSGDLSVYWYQQSLDQGLQFLIQYYNGEERAKGNILERFSAQQFPDLHSELNLSSLELGDSALYFCASSGLGEGYGYTFGSGTRLTVV.

In its sample, this clonotype was seen a few times. The gene calls are TRBV29-1 and TRBJ2-7; TRBD2 is a possible D gene (6 bases). V lost 0 bases and J lost 5, with 8 bases in between. CDR3 length: 12 amino acids. The germline V gene encodes CDR1 SQVTM and CDR2 ANQGSEA. In nucleotides, the CDR3 is TGCAGCGTTGAAGAATCGGGGGACGAGCAGTACTTC. It yields the protein CSVEESGDEQYF.

Ten or more counts support this clonotype. The V gene is TRBV29-1, the J gene TRBJ2-7; D uncertain. This CDR3 region has 10 residues. Germline V CDR1 and CDR2: SQVTM, ANQGSEA. V lost 6 bases to trimming and J lost 4 bases, with 7 bases between them. In DNA form, the CDR3 reads TGCAGCGTCCGAGAATACGAGCAGTACTTC. It yields the protein CSVREYEQYF.

This sequence joins TRBV9 and TRBJ2-1; D remains ambiguous. Trimming pared 3 bases from V and 4 bases from J, leaving 14 bases between. Germline V gives CDR1 SGDLS, CDR2 YYNGEE. The CDR3 spans 15 residues. CDR3 coding DNA: TGTGCCAGCAGCGCGAATGGGGAAGATTACAATGAGCAGTTCTTC. Translating it yields CASSANGEDYNEQFF.

This clonotype turned up a few times. This chain links TRBV7-2 with TRBJ2-4; D uncertain. Trimming shortened V by 2 bases and J by 6 bases, and 8 bases separated the two germline ends. Germline values: CDR1 SGHTA, CDR2 FQGNSA. The CDR3 spans 13 residues. The CDR3 region is CASSLRSRNIQYF. The CDR3 bases are TGTGCCAGCAGCTTAAGGTCCAGAAACATTCAGTACTTC.

There are a few counts of this clonotype. The chain employs TRBV6-2 or TRBV6-3 and TRBJ2-1; the D is unclear. The ends were cut back, 2 bases at V and 12 bases at J, with 11 bases in the middle. The CDR3 runs 12 residues. CDR1 is MNHEY and CDR2 is SVGEGT in the germline V gene. The CDR3 sequence: CASSYRAEAQFF. The DNA for the CDR3 is TGTGCCAGCAGTTACCGAGCTGAGGCGCAGTTCTTC.

This clonotype occurred a few times. V and J are TRBV7-2 and TRBJ1-3; possible D gene TRBD1, 6 bases. Germline-derived CDR1 and CDR2 are SGHTA and FQGNSA. The CDR3 has 16 amino acids. V shed 5 bases and J shed 0 bases, with 14 bases lying between them. The CDR3 spells CASSTGHLSSGNTIYF. As DNA, the CDR3 is TGTGCCAGCAGCACGGGACACCTGAGCTCTGGAAACACCATATATTTT.

The chain links TRBV5-1 to TRBJ2-3; 14 bases match TRBD2. With V trimmed by 3 bases and J by 2 bases, 8 bases remained unmatched. Germline V gene sequence: CDR1 SGHRS, CDR2 YFSETQ. CDR3 length: 18 residues. In nucleotides, the CDR3 is TGCGCCAGCAGCTATGGACTAGCGGGGGGCTTCTTCACAGATACGCAGTATTTT. Translating gives CASSYGLAGGFFTDTQYF.

A few counts support this clonotype. V is TRBV20-1 and J is TRBJ1-4; D possibly corresponds to TRBD1 (5 bases). This CDR3 comprises 15 residues. Germline CDR1 DFQATT, CDR2 SNEGSKA (reference sequence). Trimming took off 3 bases at V and 0 bases at J, with 11 bases between the two ends. The CDR3 nucleotides read TGCAGTGCTAGGGGAGGGGCCGCAACTAATGAAAAACTGTTTTTT. It yields the protein CSARGGAATNEKLFF.

The chain carries TRBV12-3 or TRBV12-4 and TRBJ1-2; TRBD1 matches 10 bases. V was clipped by 6 bases and J by 4 bases; unmatched bases: 11. This CDR3 has 16 amino acids. CDR3 sequence (DNA): TGTGCCAGCAGCTCTACGACGACAGGGGGCTCCTATGGCTACACCTTC. It translates to CASSSTTTGGSYGYTF.

In its sample, this clonotype was seen a few times. J is TRBJ2-3 and V is TRBV7-2, with a possible D match to TRBD1 (5 bases). Germline values: CDR1 SGHTA, CDR2 FQGNSA. CDR3 length equals 13 residues. The V end lost 7 bases, the J end lost 4 bases, and 12 bases lay between the germline ends. Written as DNA, the CDR3 is TGTGCCAGCAAAAAAGGGGCCGCAGATACGCAGTATTTT. Its protein product is CASKKGAADTQYF. The whole variable domain, remainder taken from reference TRBV7-2 and TRBJ2-3, is GAGVSQSPSNKVTEKGKDVELRCDPISGHTALYWYRQSLGQGLEFLIYFQGNSAPDKSGLPSDRFSAERTGGSVSTLTIQRTQQEDSAVYLCASKKGAADTQYFGPGTRLTVL.

Comment on this clonotype: A single base separates this from a much larger clone, so it may be a read error. CDR3 coding DNA: TGTGCCGGCAGCACGGACAGGGATGGTGGCTACACCTTC. It translates to CAGSTDRDGGYTF. This chain uses TRBV7-3 with TRBJ1-2; 8 positions match TRBD1. The CDR3 sequence is 13 residues long. CDR1 and CDR2 (germline): SGHTA, FQGTGA.

This chain joins TRBV29-1 and TRBJ2-2, with 8 bases fitting TRBD1. V gave up 1 base and J gave up 4 bases; unmatched junction bases: 8. Per germline, CDR1 SQVTM and CDR2 ANQGSEA. The CDR3 consists of 16 residues. The CDR3 is CSVEVSGGEFTGELFF. CDR3 DNA: TGCAGCGTTGAAGTATCAGGGGGCGAGTTCACCGGGGAGCTGTTTTTT.

The chain links TRBV20-1 to TRBJ1-5; D is possibly TRBD1 (5 bases). Trimming took 3 bases from V and 0 from J, leaving 9 bases between them. The CDR3 is 14 residues long. Germline V CDR1 and CDR2: DFQATT, SNEGSKA (reference sequence). CDR3: CSASSGNSNQPQHF. Here the CDR3 DNA reads TGCAGTGCTAGTTCAGGGAATAGCAATCAGCCCCAGCATTTT.

The chain employs TRBV4-3 and TRBJ2-1; D call uncertain. With 0 bases removed from V and 5 bases from J, the gap between germline ends came to 8 bases. Germline values: CDR1 LGHNA, CDR2 YSLEER. This CDR3 contains 14 residues. The CDR3 DNA reads TGCGCCAGCAGCCAAGAGGCCCAAAACAATGAGCAGTTCTTC. Translation gives CASSQEAQNNEQFF.

Regarding this clonotype: A much larger clone sits a single nucleotide away, making a read error possible. The chain joins TRBV5-1 to TRBJ1-2; D not certain. Germline CDR1 SGHRS, CDR2 YFSETQ. Trimming cost V 3 bases and J 2 bases, with 11 bases left between them. The CDR3 spans 14 residues. CDR3 region: CASSWDGRNYGYTF. The DNA for the CDR3 is TGCGCCAGCAGCTGGGATGGACGGAACTATGGCTACACCTTC.

In DNA form, the CDR3 reads TGCAGTGCTAGAACTAGCGGGGCCAATCTCGGTACGCAGTATTTT. Encoded protein: CSARTSGANLGTQYF. The rearrangement links TRBV20-1 to TRBJ2-3; 10 bases are shared with TRBD2. The J segment lost 8 bases and the V segment lost 2 bases, leaving 10 bases of the junction unmatched. CDR1 and CDR2 (germline): DFQATT, SNEGSKA (reference sequence). The CDR3 is made up of 15 amino acids.

The table lists this clonotype with a few counts. The V call is TRBV20-1, the J call TRBJ1-2; D not certain. Germline lookup yields CDR1 DFQATT and CDR2 SNEGSKA (reference sequence). The V and J ends lost 0 bases and 1 base respectively, with 18 bases between them. The CDR3 length is 17 residues. CDR3 sequence reads: CSARDPGPRFYNYGYTF. The CDR3 nucleotides read TGCAGTGCTAGAGATCCAGGACCCCGTTTTTATAACTATGGCTACACCTTC.

In this sample, this clonotype turned up a few times. V gene TRBV12-3 or TRBV12-4 combines with J gene TRBJ1-6, with no clear D. This CDR3 region has 13 residues. V was shortened by 8 bases and J by 3 bases, with 8 bases between the two germline ends. CDR3 coding DNA: TGTGCCAGCGGGTTCGTCTATAATTCACCCCTCCACTTT. Its protein is CASGFVYNSPLHF.

The chain couples TRBV6-5 to TRBJ2-7; D is perhaps TRBD2 (5 bases). Trimming pared 4 bases from V and 3 bases from J, leaving 13 bases between. The CDR3 sequence is 14 residues long. Germline V lookup: CDR1 MNHEY, CDR2 SVGAGI. In DNA, the CDR3 is TGTGCCAGCAGTTGGACTGATGGATACTACGAGCAGTACTTC. Translating it yields CASSWTDGYYEQYF.